This TCR beta chain was sequenced during a study of T-cell memory formation after mild COVID-19 (dated by TCRdb to 2020 to 2022). Background on the whole study: Most TCR sequence clusters were specific to one of the two donors. Longitudinal TCRalpha and TCRbeta repertoire sequencing tracked T-cell clones expanding and contracting after mild COVID-19 in two donors. The cohort was made up of two young adult volunteers, one female and one male, who were previously healthy. Beyond this particular receptor, the publication reports: Contracting CD4+ clones were found mainly in CM and EM memory subsets, while CD8+ clones were enriched in EMRA. Only a couple of mild cases were covered in the study, and larger cohorts including severe cases with pre-infection samples were considered necessary. SARS-CoV-2 specificity of the second-wave clones peaking on day 37 was not confirmed. Some responding clones were detected in pre-infection memory, suggesting pre-existing cross-reactive memory T cells joined the SARS-CoV-2 response. Clones contracting from day 15 to 85 had balanced CD4/CD8 phenotypes, while a second wave expanding from day 15 to 37 was biased towards CD4+.

The table lists this clonotype with a few counts. What antigen it recognizes has not been identified. No much larger clone exists at a distance of one base, and base qualities are not known. Ficoll-Paque density gradient centrifugation was used to isolate PBMCs. In the germline V gene, CDR1 corresponds to LGHNA and CDR2 to YSLEER. The CDR3 has 12 amino acids, counting the end cysteine and phenylalanine. The only DNA kept is the CDR3, 36 bases in frame from the first base. V loses 0 bases, J loses 13 bases, and the germline ends lie 13 bases apart. The sample was run on an Illumina NovaSeq 6000. TCRalpha and TCRbeta cDNA libraries were constructed by 5'RACE with constant-segment primers, with sample barcodes and unique molecular identifiers being introduced. Trizol reagent was used to extract RNA from every sample. Library amplification was performed in two PCR steps, and a second sample barcode and Illumina TruSeq adapters were introduced in the second step. The libraries were sequenced on an Illumina NovaSeq using 2 x 150 bp paired-end reads. In the original analysis: The reads were demultiplexed and collapsed into UMI-guided consensus sequences using migec v1.2.7. With mixcr v2.1.11, UMI consensuses were aligned to TRA and TRB V and J templates and assembled into clonotypes. Expanded or contracted clonotypes were those called significant by both edgeR and NoisET, with noise models trained on biological replicates. edgeR calls used a false discovery rate-adjusted p below 0.01 and a log2 fold-change threshold of 1. As an exploratory analysis of dynamics, max-normalized trajectories of the 1000 most abundant clonotypes were examined with PCA combined with hierarchical clustering. Each responding clone was given a CD4 or CD8 phenotype based on the CD4+ and CD8+ repertoires, which had been sequenced separately. TCRdb cleaned the public reads at Q25 with fastp, built clones with MiXCR and kept in-frame beta chains. A single entry per CDR3 protein holds the most common genes and DNA from its merged rows. TCRdb assigned the V and J calls; the authors' analysis was not used. For this sample the table gives fewer than 600,000 distinct CDR3 sequences, of which less than 25% were detected only once. The top ten clonotypes cover around 7.7% of the sample.

This sequence was found in an adult woman who had mild COVID-19 (a few samples of this study predate the infection). The sample titles of this study are shuffled in the database, so cell type and time point are left out; the donor was told from shared clones. Rearrangement joined TRBV4-3 to TRBJ2-7; no confident D gene assignment can be made. Sequences were obtained from PBMCs or a T cell subset sorted from them (not recorded which). The nucleotide sequence reads as follows: TGCGCCAGCAGCCAAGAAGGCGGTTTGCTATACTTC. The translation is CASSQEGGLLYF.